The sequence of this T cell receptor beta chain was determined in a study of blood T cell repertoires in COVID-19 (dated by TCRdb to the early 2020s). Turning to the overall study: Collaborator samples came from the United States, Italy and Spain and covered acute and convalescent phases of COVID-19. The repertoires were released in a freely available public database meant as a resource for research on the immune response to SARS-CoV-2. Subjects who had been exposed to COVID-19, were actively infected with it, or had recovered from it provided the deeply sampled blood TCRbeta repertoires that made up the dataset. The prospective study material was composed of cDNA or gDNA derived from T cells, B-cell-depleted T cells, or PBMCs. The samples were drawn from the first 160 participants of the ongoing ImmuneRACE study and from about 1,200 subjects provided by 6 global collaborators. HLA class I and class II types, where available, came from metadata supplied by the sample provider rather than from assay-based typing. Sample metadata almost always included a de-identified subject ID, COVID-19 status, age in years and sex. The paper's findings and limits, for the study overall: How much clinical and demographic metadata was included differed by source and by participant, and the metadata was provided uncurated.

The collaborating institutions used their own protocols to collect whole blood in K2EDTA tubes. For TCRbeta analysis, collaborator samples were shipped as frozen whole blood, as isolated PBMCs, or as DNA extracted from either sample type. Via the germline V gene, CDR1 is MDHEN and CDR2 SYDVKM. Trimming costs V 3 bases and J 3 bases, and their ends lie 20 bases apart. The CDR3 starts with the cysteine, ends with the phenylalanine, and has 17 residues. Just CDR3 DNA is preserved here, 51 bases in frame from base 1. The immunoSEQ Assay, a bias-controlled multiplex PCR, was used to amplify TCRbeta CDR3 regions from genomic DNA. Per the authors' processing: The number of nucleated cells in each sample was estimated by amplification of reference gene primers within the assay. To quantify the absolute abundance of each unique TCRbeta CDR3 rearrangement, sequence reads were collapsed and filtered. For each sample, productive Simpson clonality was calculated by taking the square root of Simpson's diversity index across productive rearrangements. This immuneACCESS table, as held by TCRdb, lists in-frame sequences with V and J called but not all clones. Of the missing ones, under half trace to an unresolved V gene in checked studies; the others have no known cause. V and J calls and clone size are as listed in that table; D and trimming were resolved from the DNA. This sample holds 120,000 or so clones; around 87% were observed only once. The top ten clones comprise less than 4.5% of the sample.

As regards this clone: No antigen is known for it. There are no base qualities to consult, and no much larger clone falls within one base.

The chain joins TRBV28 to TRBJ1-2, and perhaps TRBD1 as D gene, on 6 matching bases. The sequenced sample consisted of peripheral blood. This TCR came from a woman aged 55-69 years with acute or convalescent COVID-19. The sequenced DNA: TGTGCCAGCAGTTTGTTTAGGGGGGGAGGGGGAGACTATGGCTACACCTTC. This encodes CASSLFRGGGGDYGYTF.